This entry lists 25 T cell receptor beta chains sequenced from one sample in a study of CXCR3-negative and CXCR3-positive naive CD8 T cells. Through 5' RACE with UMI labels, the TRB cDNA libraries were prepared. TCRdb reprocessed the 5' RACE reads, with one entry per CDR3 protein and no DNA. Here the sample table reports tens of thousands of distinct CDR3 sequences. These TCRs are of unknown antigen specificity. Study-level results: Hydrophobicity of TRB CDR3s was greater in CXCR3-positive naive cells than in CXCR3-negative naive cells.

Sequenced: naive CXCR3+ CD8+ T cells from blood. Stated subset: CD45RO-CCR7+CD27+CD95- naive CD8+ T cells expressing CXCR3 (TNR3+). These receptors were taken from a human donor in good health. Some clones in this sample may be carry-over from other donors' samples.

This chain's CDR3 is CASSPRLQIIYEQYF. V and J are TRBV5-1 and TRBJ2-7; TCRdb gives TRBD2 as the D gene, but with no DNA this cannot be confirmed. The V gene's germline CDR1 is SGHRS and CDR2 YFSETQ. The CDR3 totals 15 residues.

The chain recombines TRBV2 with TRBJ2-3; without DNA, the TCRdb call of TRBD1 cannot be checked. This CDR3 contains 16 residues. Germline V gives CDR1 SNHLY, CDR2 FYNNEI. CDR3 loop: CASSVPLDGGADTQYF.

The chain uses TRBV7-2 and TRBJ2-5; the D call of TRBD1 rests on TCRdb alone, since no DNA is present to check it. The length of the CDR3 is 14 residues. Germline lookup yields CDR1 SGHTA and CDR2 FQGNSA. This CDR3 is CAGSLTGGSETQYF.

The chain carries TRBV9 and TRBJ1-1; the D call from TCRdb, TRBD1, cannot be confirmed without DNA. This CDR3 spans 15 amino acids. CDR1 SGDLS and CDR2 YYNGEE come from the germline V gene. CDR3 region: CASSETGTGNTEAFF.

The chain employs TRBV7-3 and TRBJ2-6; without DNA, the TCRdb call of TRBD1 cannot be checked. This CDR3 is 14 amino acids long. Germline-derived CDR1 and CDR2 are SGHTA and FQGTGA. CDR3 residues: CASSPRAGANVLTF.

V and J are TRBV11-2 and TRBJ2-3; TCRdb names TRBD1, which stays unverified in the absence of DNA. This CDR3 spans 14 amino acids. Germline V CDR1 and CDR2: SGHAT, FQNNGV. This CDR3 reads CASSLGGGTDTQYF.

The V and J genes are TRBV6-6 and TRBJ2-5. Germline CDR1 MNHNY, CDR2 SVGAGI (reference sequence). The CDR3 runs to 12 residues. CDR3 sequence reads: CASRGWGETQYF.

Here the CDR3 reads CASSILAGSYEQYF. The chain is built from TRBV7-6 and TRBJ2-7; the TCRdb D gene call, TRBD2, has no DNA to confirm it. The V gene's germline CDR1 is SGHVS and CDR2 FNYEAQ. This CDR3 has 14 residues.

The V and J genes are TRBV11-2 and TRBJ1-1. CDR1 SGHAT and CDR2 FQNNGV come from the germline V gene. The CDR3 contains 11 residues. CDR3 region: CASSDDTKAFF.

The V call is TRBV7-3, the J call TRBJ2-1; the D gene TCRdb calls, TRBD2, cannot be checked with no DNA. Germline CDR1 SGHTA, CDR2 FQGTGA. This CDR3 has 16 residues. This CDR3 is CASSLTEGTSYNEQFF. The complete variable domain, with remaining parts taken from reference TRBV7-3 and TRBJ2-1, reads GAGVSQTPSNKVTEKGKYVELRCDPISGHTALYWYRQSLGQGPEFLIYFQGTGAADDSGLPNDRFFAVRPEGSVSTLKIQRTERGDSAVYLCASSLTEGTSYNEQFFGPGTRLTVL.

The chain employs TRBV14 and TRBJ1-5. The CDR3 loop spans 12 amino acids. Germline V lookup: CDR1 SGHDN, CDR2 FVKESK. Here the CDR3 reads CASSLWNQPQHF.

V usage is TRBV19 and J usage is TRBJ2-1. This CDR3 has 14 amino acids. Germline CDR1 and CDR2: LNHDA and SQIVND (reference sequence). CDR3 sequence: CASSLHEPYNEQFF.

The rearrangement links TRBV7-9 to TRBJ2-1; there is no DNA to check the TCRdb D call of TRBD1. The CDR3 consists of 12 residues. Germline V gene lookup returns CDR1 SEHNR and CDR2 FQNEAQ (reference sequence). CDR3 residues: CASSARGNEQFF.

V and J are TRBV5-1 and TRBJ2-7; the TCRdb D gene call, TRBD1, has no DNA to confirm it. This CDR3 is 15 amino acids long. The germline V gene encodes CDR1 SGHRS and CDR2 YFSETQ. The CDR3 here is CASSWSPGPPYEQYF.

This chain joins TRBV20-1 and TRBJ2-7; TCRdb lists TRBD1, though no DNA is available to test this call. Germline values: CDR1 DFQATT, CDR2 SNEGSKA (reference sequence). The CDR3 runs 15 residues. CDR3 residues: CSAAEGDRVGYEQYF.

The J gene is TRBJ1-1, the V gene TRBV20-1; TCRdb returns TRBD1, unconfirmable since there is no DNA. CDR1 is DFQATT, CDR2 SNEGSKA, per germline (reference sequence). This CDR3 is built from 14 residues. The CDR3 loop reads CSARHRGLDTEAFF.

CDR3 amino acids: CSVESRPDQETQYF. The chain carries TRBV29-1 and TRBJ2-5. Germline CDR1 is SQVTM and CDR2 is ANQGSEA. The CDR3 is made up of 14 amino acids.

This chain connects TRBV7-9 to TRBJ2-5; TCRdb's assignment of TRBD1 cannot be checked, as there is no DNA. The CDR3 has 16 residues. Germline V CDR1 and CDR2: SEHNR, FQNEAQ (reference sequence). CDR3 sequence reads: CASSLSTGMYQETQYF.

The chain combines TRBV28 with TRBJ2-2. This CDR3 has 13 amino acids. Per the germline V gene, CDR1 is MDHEN and CDR2 is SYDVKM. The CDR3 reads CASSLYNTGELFF.

The chain couples TRBV14 to TRBJ2-5; the TRBD1 assignment by TCRdb is unverifiable without DNA. This CDR3 comprises 14 residues. Germline V CDR1 and CDR2: SGHDN, FVKESK. This CDR3 reads CASSQRSLGETQYF.

The chain carries TRBV7-2 and TRBJ2-5; the D call of TRBD1 rests on TCRdb alone, since no DNA is present to check it. Germline assignment: CDR1 SGHTA and CDR2 FQGNSA. CDR3 length: 14 residues. The CDR3 loop is CASSLYGTGAAQYF.

The V and J genes are TRBV4-2 and TRBJ1-1; TCRdb lists TRBD1, though no DNA is available to test this call. CDR1 LGHNA and CDR2 YNFKEQ come from the germline V gene. The CDR3 contains 19 residues. The CDR3 reads CASSQEGQVFGLIKTEAFF.

The chain employs TRBV6-6 and TRBJ1-4. Germline loops: CDR1 MNHNY, CDR2 SVGAGI (reference sequence). There are 13 residues in the CDR3. CDR3: CASSPATNEKLFF.

The chain links TRBV7-9 to TRBJ2-7; the D gene TCRdb calls, TRBD1, cannot be checked with no DNA. Germline lookup yields CDR1 SEHNR and CDR2 FQNEAQ (reference sequence). The CDR3 sequence is 17 residues long. The CDR3 is CASSPPAPSELSYEQYF. The full variable domain, in which reference TRBV7-9 and TRBJ2-7 provide the parts outside the CDR3, is DTGVSQNPRHKITKRGQNVTFRCDPISEHNRLYWYRQTLGQGPEFLTYFQNEAQLEKSRLLSDRFSAERPKGSFSTLEIQRTEQGDSAMYLCASSPPAPSELSYEQYFGPGTRLTVT.

The chain links TRBV11-2 to TRBJ2-2; with no DNA, the TCRdb D assignment of TRBD2 cannot be verified. In germline, CDR1 is SGHAT, CDR2 FQNNGV. The CDR3 has 20 amino acids. CDR3 region: CASSLRIPRTSGVNTGELFF.